This paragraph covers one T cell receptor beta chain sequence. The antigen is undetermined. The CDR3 is made up of 14 amino acids. The germline V gene encodes CDR1 SNHLY and CDR2 FYNNEI. V was trimmed by 3 bases and J by 4 bases, leaving 12 bases between them. The data derive from a study of T cells in localized non-small cell lung cancer. Findings and limits, study-wide: When the top 100 tumor clones were examined, a median around 50 of them also appeared in the adjacent lung, which was paired and uninvolved. Uninvolved adjacent lung showed peak T cell clonality, exceeding tumor. Elevated blood T cell density was associated with longer overall survival. Sequence data derive from only one tumor region, so heterogeneity remains possible.

Generated by immunoSEQ multiplex PCR, the TCRdb table keeps only in-frame clones and is missing some. The data show about 36,000 clones, with 87% seen just once and about 7.7% held by the top ten. This receptor was obtained from a woman aged 40-69 years with stage I lung adenocarcinoma. Sequences were derived from peripheral blood, sampled before any cancer treatment. The chain employs TRBV2 and TRBJ1-1; D uncertain. The CDR3 DNA reads TGTGCCAGCAGTGACCGATCCGTAAGCACTGAAGCTTTCTTT. It specifies CASSDRSVSTEAFF.